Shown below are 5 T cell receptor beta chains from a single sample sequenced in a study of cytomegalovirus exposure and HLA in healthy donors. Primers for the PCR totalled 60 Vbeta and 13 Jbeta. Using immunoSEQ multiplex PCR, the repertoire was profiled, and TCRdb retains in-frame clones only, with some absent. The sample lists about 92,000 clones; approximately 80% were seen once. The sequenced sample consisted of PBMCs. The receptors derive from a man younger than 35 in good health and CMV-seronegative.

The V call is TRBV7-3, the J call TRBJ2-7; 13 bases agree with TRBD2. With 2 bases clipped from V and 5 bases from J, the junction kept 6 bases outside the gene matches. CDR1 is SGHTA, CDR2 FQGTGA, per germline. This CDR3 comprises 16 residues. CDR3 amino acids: CASSLFGLAGVNEQYF. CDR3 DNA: TGTGCCAGCAGCTTATTTGGACTAGCGGGGGTCAACGAGCAGTACTTC.

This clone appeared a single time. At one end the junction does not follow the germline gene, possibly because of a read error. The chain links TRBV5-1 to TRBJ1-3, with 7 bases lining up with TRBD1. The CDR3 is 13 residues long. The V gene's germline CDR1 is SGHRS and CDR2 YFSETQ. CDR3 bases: TGCGCCAGCAGCTTAGGGACAGCGAAGGATATATTTTTT. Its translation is CASSLGTAKDIFF.

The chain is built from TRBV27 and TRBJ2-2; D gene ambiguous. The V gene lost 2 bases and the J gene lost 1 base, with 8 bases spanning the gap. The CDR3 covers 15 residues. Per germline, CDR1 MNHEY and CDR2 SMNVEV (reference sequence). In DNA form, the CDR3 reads TGTGCCAGCAGTTTAAGTGGCAGGAACACCGGGGAGCTGTTTTTT. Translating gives CASSLSGRNTGELFF.

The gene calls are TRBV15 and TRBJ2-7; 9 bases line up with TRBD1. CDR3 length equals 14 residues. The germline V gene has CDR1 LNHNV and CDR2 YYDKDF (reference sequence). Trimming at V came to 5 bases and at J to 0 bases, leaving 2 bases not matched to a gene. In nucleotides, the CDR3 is TGTGCCACCAGCGGACAGGGGCTCTCCTACGAGCAGTACTTC. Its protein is CATSGQGLSYEQYF.

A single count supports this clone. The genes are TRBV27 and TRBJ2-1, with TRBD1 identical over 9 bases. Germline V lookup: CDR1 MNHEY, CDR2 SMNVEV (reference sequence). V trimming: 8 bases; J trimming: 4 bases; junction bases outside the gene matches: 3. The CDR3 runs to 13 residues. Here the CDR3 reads CASRDREYNEQFF. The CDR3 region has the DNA TGTGCCAGCCGGGACAGGGAATACAATGAGCAGTTCTTC.